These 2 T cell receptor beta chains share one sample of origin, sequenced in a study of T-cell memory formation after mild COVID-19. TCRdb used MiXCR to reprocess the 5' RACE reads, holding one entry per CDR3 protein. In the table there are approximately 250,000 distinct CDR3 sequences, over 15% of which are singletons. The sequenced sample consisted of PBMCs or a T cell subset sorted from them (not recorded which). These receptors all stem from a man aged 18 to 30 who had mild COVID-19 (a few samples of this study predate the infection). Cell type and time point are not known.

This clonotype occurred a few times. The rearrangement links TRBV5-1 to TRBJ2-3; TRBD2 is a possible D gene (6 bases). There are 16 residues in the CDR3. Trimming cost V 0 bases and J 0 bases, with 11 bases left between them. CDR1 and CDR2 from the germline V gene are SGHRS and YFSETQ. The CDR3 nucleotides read TGCGCCAGCAGCTTGGCCCGCGGGACTAGCACAGATACGCAGTATTTT. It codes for CASSLARGTSTDTQYF.

In nucleotides, the CDR3 is TGTGCCAGCAGTCGGACAGGGGAGTCGAGGGAGCTGTTTTTT. The encoded protein is CASSRTGESRELFF. The chain is built from TRBV6-5 and TRBJ2-2; 9 bases agree with TRBD1. This CDR3 is 14 amino acids long. Germline CDR1 is MNHEY and CDR2 is SVGAGI. The J segment lost 9 bases and the V segment lost 5 bases, leaving 7 bases of the junction unmatched.